This is a list of T cell receptor beta chains from one sample in a study of CD8+CD57+ T cells in acquired aplastic anemia. TCRdb fed the reads into MiXCR, producing one record per CDR3 protein. This table has around 180,000 distinct CDR3 sequences, approximately 48% appearing once. Source material: sorted CD4+, CD8+, or CD8+CD57+ T cells (not recorded which) from PBMCs. All receptors derive from a human donor with aplastic anemia. CDR3s include the opening cysteine and the closing phenylalanine or tryptophan. The D gene is left open where the match is weak. The size of a clone is reported for some rows only, either as once, few or many, or as a class for expanded clones.

CASSRERAGDNNEQFF TGTGCCAGCAGCCGGGAGAGAGCGGGGGACAACAATGAGCAGTTCTTC TRBJ2-1 many TRBV9 TRBD2
CVSSFGLSYEAFF TGTGTCAGCAGCTTCGGCCTTTCTTACGAAGCTTTCTTT TRBJ1-1 NA TRBV7-9 NA
CASSGWTGQETQYF TGTGCCAGCAGCGGCTGGACAGGACAAGAGACCCAGTACTTC TRBJ2-5 NA TRBV2 TRBD1
CASSFTGDGYTF TGTGCCAGCAGTTTCACAGGGGATGGCTACACCTTC TRBJ1-2 few TRBV28 TRBD1
CAISESPGLAYGYTF TGTGCCATCAGTGAGTCACCGGGCCTGGCCTATGGCTACACCTTC TRBJ1-2 many TRBV10-3 NA
CASSDSESASWQFF TGTGCCAGCAGTGACTCTGAGAGTGCCTCTTGGCAGTTCTTC TRBJ2-1 many TRBV6-4 NA
CASGELAGTWDTQYF TGCGCCAGCGGTGAGCTAGCGGGGACTTGGGATACGCAGTATTTT TRBJ2-3 NA TRBV10-2 TRBD2
CASSDSATSGGYTF TGTGCCAGCAGTGACTCCGCGACCTCAGGAGGCTACACCTTC TRBJ1-2 once TRBV6-4 NA
CASSFRGSYEQYF TGTGCCAGCAGTTTCCGGGGCTCCTACGAGCAGTACTTC TRBJ2-7 NA TRBV12-3/TRBV12-4 NA
CASSPPGGEGYTF TGTGCCAGCAGTCCCCCTGGGGGCGAAGGCTACACCTTC TRBJ1-2 many TRBV6-1 NA
CASSFRADPGSPLHF TGTGCCAGCAGCTTCCGGGCCGACCCGGGTTCACCCCTCCACTTT TRBJ1-6 NA TRBV7-9 NA